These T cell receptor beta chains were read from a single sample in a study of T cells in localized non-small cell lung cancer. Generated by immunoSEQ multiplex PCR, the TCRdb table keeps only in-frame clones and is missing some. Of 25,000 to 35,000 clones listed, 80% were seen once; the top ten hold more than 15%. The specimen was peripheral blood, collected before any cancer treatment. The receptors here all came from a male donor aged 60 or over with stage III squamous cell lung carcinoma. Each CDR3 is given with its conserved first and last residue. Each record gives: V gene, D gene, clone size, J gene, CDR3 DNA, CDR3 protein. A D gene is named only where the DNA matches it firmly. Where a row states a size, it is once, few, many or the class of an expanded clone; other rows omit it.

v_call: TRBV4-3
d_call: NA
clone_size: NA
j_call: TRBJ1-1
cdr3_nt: TGCGCCAGCAGCCAAGGGTCGGGGTTAGCAGACACTGAAGCTTTCTTT
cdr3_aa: CASSQGSGLADTEAFF

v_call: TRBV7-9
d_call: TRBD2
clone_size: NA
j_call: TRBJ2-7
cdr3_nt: TGTGCCAGCAGCTTGTCGCCCGGAGCGGGGTCTGTCGAGCAGTACTTC
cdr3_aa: CASSLSPGAGSVEQYF

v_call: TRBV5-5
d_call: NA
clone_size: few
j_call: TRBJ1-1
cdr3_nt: TGTGCCAGCAGCTTTACTTTGTTCGGTAACACTGAAGCTTTCTTT
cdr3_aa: CASSFTLFGNTEAFF

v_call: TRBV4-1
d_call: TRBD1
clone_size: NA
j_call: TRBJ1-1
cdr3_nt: TGCGCCAGCAGCCACCCCAAGGGACAGGGCACTGAAGCTTTCTTT
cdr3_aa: CASSHPKGQGTEAFF

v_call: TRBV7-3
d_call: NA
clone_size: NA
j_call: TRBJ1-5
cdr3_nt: TGTGCCAGCAGCTTAACCTTCAATCAGCCCCAGCATTTT
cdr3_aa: CASSLTFNQPQHF

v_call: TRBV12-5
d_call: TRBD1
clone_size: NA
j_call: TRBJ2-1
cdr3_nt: TGTGCTAGTGGTACAGGGGACACCTTTGGGAATGAGCAGTTCTTC
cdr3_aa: CASGTGDTFGNEQFF

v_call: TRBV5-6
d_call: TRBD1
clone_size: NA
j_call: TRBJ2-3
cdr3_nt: TGTGCCAGCAGCATCCGGGACAGGGATACAGATACGCAGTATTTT
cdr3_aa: CASSIRDRDTDTQYF

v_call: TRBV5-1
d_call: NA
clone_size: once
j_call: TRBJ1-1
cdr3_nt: TGCGCCAGCAGCTTGGGAAGGTTTCAGGGGCATAGCACTGAAGCTTTCTTT
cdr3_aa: CASSLGRFQGHSTEAFF

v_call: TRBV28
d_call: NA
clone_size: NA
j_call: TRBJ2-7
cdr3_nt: TGTGCCAGCAGTTTTGGCCGGTCCGACTACGAGCAGTACTTC
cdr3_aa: CASSFGRSDYEQYF

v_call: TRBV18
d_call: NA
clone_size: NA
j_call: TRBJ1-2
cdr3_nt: TGTGCCAGCTCACCACCGGGGTCGGGGGCTTATGGCTACACCTTC
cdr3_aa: CASSPPGSGAYGYTF

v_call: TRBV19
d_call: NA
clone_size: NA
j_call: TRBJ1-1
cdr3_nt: TGTGCCAGTAGTATGTATTCTAAAGGTTCTGCGGACACTGAAGCTTTCTTT
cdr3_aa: CASSMYSKGSADTEAFF

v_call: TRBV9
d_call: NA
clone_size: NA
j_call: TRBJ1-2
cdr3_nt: TGTGCCAGCAGCGTAGACCAGGGATTCAACTATGGCTACACCTTC
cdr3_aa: CASSVDQGFNYGYTF

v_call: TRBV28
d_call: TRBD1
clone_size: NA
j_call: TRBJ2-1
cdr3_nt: TGTGCCAGCAGTACTTGGGACAGGTACGAGTTCTTC
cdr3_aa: CASSTWDRYEFF

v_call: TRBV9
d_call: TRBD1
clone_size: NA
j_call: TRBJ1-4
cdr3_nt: TGTGCCAGCAGCGACCGAACAGGGGAGGAAAAACTGTTTTTT
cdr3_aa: CASSDRTGEEKLFF

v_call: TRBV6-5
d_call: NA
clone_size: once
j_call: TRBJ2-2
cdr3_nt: TGTGCCAGCAGTTTAAGGGGTGGCGGGGAGCTGTTTTTT
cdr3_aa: CASSLRGGGELFF

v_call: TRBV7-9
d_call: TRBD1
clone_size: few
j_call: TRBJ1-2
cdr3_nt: TGTGCCAGCAGCTTAACAGGGGGCGGTGGCTACACCTTC
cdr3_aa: CASSLTGGGGYTF

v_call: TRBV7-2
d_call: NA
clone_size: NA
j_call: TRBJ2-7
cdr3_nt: TGTGCCAGCAGCCCCTTGGGCTCCTACGAGCAGTACTTC
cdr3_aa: CASSPLGSYEQYF

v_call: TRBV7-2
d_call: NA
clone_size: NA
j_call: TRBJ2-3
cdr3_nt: TGTGCCAGCAGCTTGATAACTACCCGCCGCACAGATACGCAGTATTTT
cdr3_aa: CASSLITTRRTDTQYF

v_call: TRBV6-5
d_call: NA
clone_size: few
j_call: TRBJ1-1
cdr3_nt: TGTGCCAGCAGTTACGGTGGGGACCCTGAAGCTTTCTTT
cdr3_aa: CASSYGGDPEAFF

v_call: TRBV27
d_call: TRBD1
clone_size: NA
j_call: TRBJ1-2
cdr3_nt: TGTGCCAGCAGTTTTTGGGCACGGACAGGGAGCTCTGGCTACACCTTC
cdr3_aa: CASSFWARTGSSGYTF

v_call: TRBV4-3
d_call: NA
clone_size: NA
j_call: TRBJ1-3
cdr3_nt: TGCGCCAGCAGGCCCGATCCCCATCTGGGAAACACCATATATTTT
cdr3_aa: CASRPDPHLGNTIYF

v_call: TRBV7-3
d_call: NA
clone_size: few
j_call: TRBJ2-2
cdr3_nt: TGTGCCAGCAGCTTAAAGCGGCCAGAGAACACCGGGGAGCTGTTTTTT
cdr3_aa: CASSLKRPENTGELFF

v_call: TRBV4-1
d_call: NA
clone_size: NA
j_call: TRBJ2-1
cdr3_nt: TGCGCCAGCAGTCGAGGGGACGGGAGCTCCTACAATGAGCAGTTCTTC
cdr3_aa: CASSRGDGSSYNEQFF

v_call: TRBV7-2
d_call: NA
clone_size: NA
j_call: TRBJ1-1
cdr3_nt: TGTGCCAGCAGCTTCGGAACAGGGTGGACTGAAGCTTTCTTT
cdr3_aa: CASSFGTGWTEAFF

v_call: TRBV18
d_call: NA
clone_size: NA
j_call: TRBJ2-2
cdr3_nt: TGTGCCAGCTCACCGTGGACGGAGAACACCGGGGAGCTGTTTTTT
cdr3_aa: CASSPWTENTGELFF

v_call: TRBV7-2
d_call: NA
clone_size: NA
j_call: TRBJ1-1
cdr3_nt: TGTGCCAGCAGCTTAGTGCCGTTGAACACTGAAGCTTTCTTT
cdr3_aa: CASSLVPLNTEAFF

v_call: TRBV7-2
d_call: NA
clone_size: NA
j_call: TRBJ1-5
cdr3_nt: TGTGCCAGCAGCTTAGAGGCAGCAAATCAGCCCCAGCATTTT
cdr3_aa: CASSLEAANQPQHF

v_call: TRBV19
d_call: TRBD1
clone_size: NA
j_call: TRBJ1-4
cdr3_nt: TGTGCCAGTAGTATTGTCGGGAACAGGGGTGGCAGCGAAATGGAAAAACTGTTTTTT
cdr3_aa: CASSIVGNRGGSEMEKLFF

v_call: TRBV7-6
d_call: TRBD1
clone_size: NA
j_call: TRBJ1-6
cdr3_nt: TGTGCCAGCGCGAGTTACAGGGGTTCACCCCTCCACTTT
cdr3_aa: CASASYRGSPLHF

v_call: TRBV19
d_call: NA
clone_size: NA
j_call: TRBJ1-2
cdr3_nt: TGTGCCAGTAGGAAGGGGGGCGCAGAGGTCTATGGCTACACCTTC
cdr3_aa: CASRKGGAEVYGYTF

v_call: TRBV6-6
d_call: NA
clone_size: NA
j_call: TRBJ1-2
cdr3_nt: TGTGCCAGCAGGGAAGACAGCGTTGTCTATGGCTACACCTTC
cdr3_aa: CASREDSVVYGYTF

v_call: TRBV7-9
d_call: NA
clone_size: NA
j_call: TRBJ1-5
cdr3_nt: TGTGCCAGCAGCTTCGCCGGACCAGTGGATCAGCCCCAGCATTTT
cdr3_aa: CASSFAGPVDQPQHF

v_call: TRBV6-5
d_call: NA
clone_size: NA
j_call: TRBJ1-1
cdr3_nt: TGTGCCAGCAGTTCCTGGATGAACACTGAAGCTTTCTTT
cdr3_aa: CASSSWMNTEAFF

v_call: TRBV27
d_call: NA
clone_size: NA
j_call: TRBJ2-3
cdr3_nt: TGTGCCAGCAGTTTATGGAGGGTGGATACGCAGTATTTT
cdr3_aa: CASSLWRVDTQYF

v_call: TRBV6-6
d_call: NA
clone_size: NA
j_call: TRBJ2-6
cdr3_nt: TGTGCCAGCAGTAACAACCAGGACTCTGGGGCCAACGTCCTGACTTTC
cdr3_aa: CASSNNQDSGANVLTF

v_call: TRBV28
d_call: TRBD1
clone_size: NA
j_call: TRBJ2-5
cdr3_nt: TGTGCCAGCCCACCTGGGACAGGACTCGGGCAAGAGACCCAGTACTTC
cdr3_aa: CASPPGTGLGQETQYF

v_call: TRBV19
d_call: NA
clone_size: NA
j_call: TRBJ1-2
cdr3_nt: TGTGCCAGTAGTATAACAGTCGGGCAGGGCGGCGGCTACACCTTC
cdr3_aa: CASSITVGQGGGYTF

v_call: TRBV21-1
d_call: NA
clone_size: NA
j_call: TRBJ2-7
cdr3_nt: TGTGCCAGCAGCCGCCTGGACAGGTCCGAGCAGTACTTC
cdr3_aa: CASSRLDRSEQYF

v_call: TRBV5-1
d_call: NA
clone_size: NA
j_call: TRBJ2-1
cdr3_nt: TGCGCCAGCAGCTGGGACCTCCCTCATTACAATGAGCAGTTCTTC
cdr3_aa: CASSWDLPHYNEQFF

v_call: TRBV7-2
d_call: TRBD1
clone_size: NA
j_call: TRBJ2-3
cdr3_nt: TGTGCCAGCAGCTTTGGACAGGGCGGGTCGACAGATACGCAGTATTTT
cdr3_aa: CASSFGQGGSTDTQYF

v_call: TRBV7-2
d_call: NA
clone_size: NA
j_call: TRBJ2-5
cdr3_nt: TGTGCCAGCAGGGACGAGGGGTTCCGAGAGACCCAGTACTTC
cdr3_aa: CASRDEGFRETQYF